The 11 T cell receptor beta chains reported below all come from one sample, sequenced in a study of T cells in Graves' hyperthyroidism and ophthalmopathy. RNA transcripts were the template for amplifying TCR beta CDR3 regions. A set of HTBI primers served as the primers for a first-round RT-PCR of the TCR CDR3. Each CDR3 protein is one row after TCRdb ran MiXCR on the multiplex PCR reads. The data hold about 560,000 distinct CDR3 sequences, with around 13% observed a single time. The sample comprised blood. The receptors here all came from a woman aged 40 to 50 with Graves' hyperthyroidism.

There are many counts of this clonotype. V is TRBV12-3 or TRBV12-4 and J is TRBJ1-2; TRBD1 matches 9 bases. V shed 0 bases, J shed 8 bases, and the junction held 4 bases outside the gene matches. There are 14 residues in the CDR3. DNA for the CDR3: TGTGCCAGCAGTTTAGCCGGGACAGGGAACGGCTACACCTTC. This translates into CASSLAGTGNGYTF.

In its sample, this clonotype was seen once. The CDR3 here is CATSRDNSGTHYEQYF. DNA for the CDR3: TGTGCCACCAGCAGGGACAACTCAGGGACACACTACGAGCAGTACTTC. V and J are TRBV15 and TRBJ2-7, with a possible D match to TRBD1 (6 bases). Trimming stripped 3 bases from V and 3 bases from J, with 18 bases between. CDR3 length equals 16 residues. Germline-derived CDR1 and CDR2 are LNHNV and YYDKDF (reference sequence).

Turning to this clonotype: This may come from a read error, since a much larger clone is one base off. The rearrangement joins TRBV2 to TRBJ2-2, with 7 bases aligning to TRBD2. Germline assignment: CDR1 SNHLY and CDR2 FYNNEI. Trimming removed 5 bases from V and 5 bases from J; junction bases left unmatched: 11. CDR3 length: 16 residues. The CDR3 region is CASSLSAGALTGELFF. CDR3 sequence (DNA): TGTGCCAGCAGTTTATCGGCGGGAGCCTTAACCGGGGAGCTGTTTTTT.

This clonotype was detected many times. The gene calls are TRBV11-2 and TRBJ2-1; D assignment may be TRBD1 or TRBD2 (5 bases each). This CDR3 is 13 amino acids long. Trimming removed 5 bases from V and 10 bases from J, with 15 bases in between. Germline CDR1 is SGHAT and CDR2 is FQNNGV. CDR3 DNA: TGTGCCAGCAGCCCAAGTGGGGGTAGCGAGCAGTTCTTC. This gives the protein CASSPSGGSEQFF.

This clonotype has a count of ten or more. This rearrangement joins TRBV2 to TRBJ2-7, with 7 bases matching TRBD1. J was trimmed by 5 bases and V by 5 bases; bases with no gene match: 9. The CDR3 spans 14 residues. Germline V lookup: CDR1 SNHLY, CDR2 FYNNEI. The CDR3, as DNA: TGTGCCAGCAGTCTTCGACAGGGACGCGACGAGCAGTACTTC. Its protein is CASSLRQGRDEQYF.

This clonotype showed up many times. The CDR3 sequence is CASRSGQDYGYTF. DNA for the CDR3: TGTGCCAGCAGATCGGGACAGGACTATGGCTACACCTTC. This chain uses TRBV7-9 with TRBJ1-2; the match to TRBD1 covers 8 bases. Trimming took 6 bases from V and 3 from J; bases not matched to a gene: 3. Germline CDR1 reads SEHNR; CDR2 reads FQNEAQ (reference sequence). The CDR3 totals 13 residues.

The gene calls are TRBV5-4 and TRBJ1-2; 7 bases are shared with TRBD1. This CDR3 comprises 14 residues. J lost 4 bases, V lost 3 bases, and 6 bases had no gene match. CDR1 is SGHNT and CDR2 is YYREEE in the germline V gene (reference sequence). Written as DNA, the CDR3 is TGTGCCAGCAGCTCGGCGACAGGGCCCTATGGCTACACCTTC. Protein: CASSSATGPYGYTF. Looking up the rest from reference TRBV5-4 and TRBJ1-2 gives the full variable domain: ETGVTQSPTHLIKTRGQQVTLRCSSQSGHNTVSWYQQALGQGPQFIFQYYREEENGRGNFPPRFSGLQFPNYSSELNVNALELDDSALYLCASSSATGPYGYTFGSGTRLTVV.

The rearrangement joins TRBV11-3 to TRBJ2-1, with D tentatively TRBD2 (5 bases). Trimming took off 5 bases at V and 2 bases at J, with 13 bases between the two ends. The CDR3 is 15 amino acids. Looked up from germline, CDR1 is SGHNT and CDR2 is YENEEA. Here the CDR3 reads CASSAFSSAYNEQFF. Written as DNA, the CDR3 is TGTGCCAGCAGCGCATTTAGTAGCGCCTACAATGAGCAGTTCTTC. Filled out from reference TRBV11-3 and TRBJ2-1, the complete variable domain reads EAGVVQSPRYKIIEKKQPVAFWCNPISGHNTLYWYLQNLGQGPELLIRYENEEAVDDSQLPKDRFSAERLKGVDSTLKIQPAELGDSAVYLCASSAFSSAYNEQFFGPGTRLTVL.

This chain connects TRBV6-2 or TRBV6-3 to TRBJ2-3; D possibly corresponds to TRBD2 (6 bases). V shed 2 bases and J shed 1 base, with 13 bases lying between them. Germline CDR1 reads MNHEY; CDR2 reads SVGEGT. The CDR3 is 16 residues long. The CDR3 DNA sequence: TGTGCCAGCAGTTACCGTACGGGAGAAGGCACAGATACGCAGTATTTT. Translation gives CASSYRTGEGTDTQYF.

This clonotype was picked up many times. J is TRBJ1-2 and V is TRBV20-1; 8 bases are shared with TRBD1. CDR1 is DFQATT, CDR2 SNEGSKA, per germline (reference sequence). The CDR3 loop spans 14 amino acids. The J segment lost 8 bases and the V segment lost 0 bases, leaving 8 bases of the junction unmatched. The CDR3 loop reads CSARDPDRGRGYTF. Written as DNA, the CDR3 is TGCAGTGCTAGAGATCCCGACAGGGGTAGGGGCTACACCTTC.

With regard to this clonotype: The missing conserved phenylalanine or tryptophan at the end of this CDR3 makes a read error likely. The chain's CDR3 is CASFAGTEAFL. As DNA, the CDR3 is TGTGCCAGCTTTGCCGGGACTGAAGCTTTCCTT. The V call is TRBV6-2 or TRBV6-3, the J call TRBJ1-1; D gene uncertain. V was cut by 8 bases and J by 5 bases, with 9 bases left in between. This CDR3 region has 11 residues. Germline lookup yields CDR1 MNHEY and CDR2 SVGEGT.